What follows is one T cell receptor beta chain and its context. Its antigen remains unidentified. The data originate from a study of chemoradiotherapy in HPV16-positive cancers. Generated by immunoSEQ multiplex PCR, the TCRdb table keeps only in-frame clones and is missing some. Of 9,500 to 15,000 clones detected, 85% to 90% appear once; the ten largest clones hold around 2.5%. General study results and limits: Non-HPV-specific T cells did not expand in tumors during treatment, whereas candidate HPV-specific clones and E7-related motifs did. Better recurrence-free survival went with HPV-responsive T-cell expansion in HPV16-positive patients. Only a couple of HPV16-positive patients supplied the functional HPV-specificity definition.

The CDR3 length is 14 residues. Germline V gives CDR1 SNHLY, CDR2 FYNNEI. This sequence was found in a human donor with HPV-associated anogenital cancer. The starting material was blood, obtained from a patient who underwent chemoradiotherapy. This sequence joins TRBV2 and TRBJ2-5; possibly TRBD2 for D (7 bases). The J call may be mistaken, given a closer DNA end match to TRBJ2-7. CDR3 sequence: CASIERGGYYEQYF. The DNA for the CDR3 is TGTGCCAGCATAGAGAGGGGGGGCTATTACGAGCAGTACTTC.